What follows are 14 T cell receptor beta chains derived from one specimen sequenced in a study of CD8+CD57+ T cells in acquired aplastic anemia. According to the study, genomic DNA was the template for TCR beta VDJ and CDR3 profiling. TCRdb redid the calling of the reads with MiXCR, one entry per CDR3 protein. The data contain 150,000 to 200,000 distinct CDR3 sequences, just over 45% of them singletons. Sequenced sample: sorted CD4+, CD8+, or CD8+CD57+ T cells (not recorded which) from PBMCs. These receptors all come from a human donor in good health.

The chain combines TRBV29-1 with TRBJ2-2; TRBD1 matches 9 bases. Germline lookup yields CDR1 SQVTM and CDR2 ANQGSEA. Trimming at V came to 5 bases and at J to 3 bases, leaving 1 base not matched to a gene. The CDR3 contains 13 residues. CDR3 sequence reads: CSVRDRDTGELFF. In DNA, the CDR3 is TGCAGCGTTCGGGACAGGGACACCGGGGAGCTGTTTTTT.

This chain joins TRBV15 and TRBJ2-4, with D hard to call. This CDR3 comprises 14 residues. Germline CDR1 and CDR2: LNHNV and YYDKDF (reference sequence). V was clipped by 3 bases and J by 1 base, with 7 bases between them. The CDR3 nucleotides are TGTGCCACCAGCAGGGGCCGGGCCAAAAACATTCAGTACTTC. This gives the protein CATSRGRAKNIQYF.

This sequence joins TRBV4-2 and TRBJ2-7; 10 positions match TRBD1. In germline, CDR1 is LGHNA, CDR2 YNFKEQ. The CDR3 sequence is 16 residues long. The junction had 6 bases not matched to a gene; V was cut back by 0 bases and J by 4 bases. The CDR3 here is CASSQDLEGQGYEQYF. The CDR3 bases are TGTGCCAGCAGCCAAGATCTTGAGGGACAGGGGTACGAGCAGTACTTC.

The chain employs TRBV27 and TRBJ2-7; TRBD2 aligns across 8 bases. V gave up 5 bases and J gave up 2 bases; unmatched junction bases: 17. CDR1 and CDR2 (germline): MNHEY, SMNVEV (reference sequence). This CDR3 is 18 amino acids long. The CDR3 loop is CASSPYGGSGTTPYEQYF. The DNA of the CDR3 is TGTGCCAGCAGTCCATACGGGGGTAGCGGGACCACTCCCTACGAGCAGTACTTC.

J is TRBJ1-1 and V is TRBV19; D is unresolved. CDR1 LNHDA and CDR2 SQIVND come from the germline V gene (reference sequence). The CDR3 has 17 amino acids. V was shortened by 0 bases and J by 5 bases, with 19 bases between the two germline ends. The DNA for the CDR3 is TGTGCCAGTAGTATAGATCAAAGGGAAGGTCAAGGGACTGAAGCTTTCTTT. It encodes CASSIDQREGQGTEAFF. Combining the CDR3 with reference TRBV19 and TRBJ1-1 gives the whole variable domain DGGITQSPKYLFRKEGQNVTLSCEQNLNHDAMYWYRQDPGQGLRLIYYSQIVNDFQKGDIAEGYSVSREKKESFPLTVTSAQKNPTAFYLCASSIDQREGQGTEAFFGQGTRLTVV.

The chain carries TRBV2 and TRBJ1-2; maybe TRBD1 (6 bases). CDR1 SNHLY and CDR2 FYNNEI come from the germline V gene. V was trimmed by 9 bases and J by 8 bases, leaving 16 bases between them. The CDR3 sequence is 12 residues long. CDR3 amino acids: CASSGDLWGYTF. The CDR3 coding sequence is TGTGCCAGTTCAGGGGATCTATGGGGCTACACCTTC.

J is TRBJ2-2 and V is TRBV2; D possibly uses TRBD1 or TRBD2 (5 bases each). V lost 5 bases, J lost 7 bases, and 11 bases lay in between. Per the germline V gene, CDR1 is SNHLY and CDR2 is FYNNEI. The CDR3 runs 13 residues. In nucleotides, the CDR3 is TGTGCCAGCAGTCCCCGAGGGGTCGGGGAGCTGTTTTTT. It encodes CASSPRGVGELFF. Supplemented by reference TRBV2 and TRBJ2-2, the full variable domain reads EPEVTQTPSHQVTQMGQEVILRCVPISNHLYFYWYRQILGQKVEFLVSFYNNEISEKSEIFDDQFSVERPDGSNFTLKIRSTKLEDSAMYFCASSPRGVGELFFGEGSRLTVL.

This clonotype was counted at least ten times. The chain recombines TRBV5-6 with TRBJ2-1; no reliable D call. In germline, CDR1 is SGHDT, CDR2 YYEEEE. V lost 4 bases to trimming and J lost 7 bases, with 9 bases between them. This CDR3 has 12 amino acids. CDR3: CASSPSANEQFF. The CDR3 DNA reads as TGTGCCAGCAGCCCTTCGGCGAATGAGCAGTTCTTC.

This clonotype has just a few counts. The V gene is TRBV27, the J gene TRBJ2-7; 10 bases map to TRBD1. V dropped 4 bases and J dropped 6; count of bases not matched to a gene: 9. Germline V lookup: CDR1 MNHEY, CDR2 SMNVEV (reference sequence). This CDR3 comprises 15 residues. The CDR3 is CASSSLGQGFLEQYF. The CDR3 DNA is TGTGCCAGCAGTTCGTTGGGACAGGGGTTTCTCGAGCAGTACTTC.

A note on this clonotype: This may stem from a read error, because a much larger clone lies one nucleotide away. The CDR3 DNA sequence: TGTGCCAGCAGTGAAAGTGGTCGGGGCTACCAAGAGACCCAGTACTTC. This codes for CASSESGRGYQETQYF. The genes are TRBV6-1 and TRBJ2-5; tentatively, D is TRBD1 or TRBD2 (5 bases each). CDR1 and CDR2 from the germline V gene are MNHNS and SASEGT. The V gene lost 2 bases and the J gene lost 0 bases, with 13 bases spanning the gap. The CDR3 is 16 amino acids.

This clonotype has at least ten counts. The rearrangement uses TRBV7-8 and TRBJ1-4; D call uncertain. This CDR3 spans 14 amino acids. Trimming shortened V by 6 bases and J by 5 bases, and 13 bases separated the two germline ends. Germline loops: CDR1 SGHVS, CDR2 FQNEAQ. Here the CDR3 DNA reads TGTGCCAGCAGGCTCTTGGCAGAGAATGAAAAACTGTTTTTT. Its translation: CASRLLAENEKLFF.

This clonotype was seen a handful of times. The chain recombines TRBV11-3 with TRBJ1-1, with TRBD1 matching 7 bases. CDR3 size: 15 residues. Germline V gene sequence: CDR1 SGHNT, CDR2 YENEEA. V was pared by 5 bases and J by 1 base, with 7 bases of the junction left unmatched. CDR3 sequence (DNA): TGTGCCAGCAGCATGGGAGGGACAGCGAACACTGAAGCTTTCTTT. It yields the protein CASSMGGTANTEAFF.

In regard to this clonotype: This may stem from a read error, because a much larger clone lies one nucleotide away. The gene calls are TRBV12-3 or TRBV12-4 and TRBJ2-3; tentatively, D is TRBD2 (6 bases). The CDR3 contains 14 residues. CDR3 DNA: TGTGCCAGCAATCTGCAGGCGGGGTTTACCTCACCAAATTTT. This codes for CASNLQAGFTSPNF.

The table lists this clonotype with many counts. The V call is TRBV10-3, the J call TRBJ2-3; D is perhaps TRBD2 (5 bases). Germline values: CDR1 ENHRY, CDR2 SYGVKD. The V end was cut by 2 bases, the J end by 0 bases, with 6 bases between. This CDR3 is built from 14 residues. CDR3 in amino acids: CAISEGGSTDTQYF. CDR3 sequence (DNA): TGTGCCATCAGTGAGGGAGGCAGCACAGATACGCAGTATTTT.